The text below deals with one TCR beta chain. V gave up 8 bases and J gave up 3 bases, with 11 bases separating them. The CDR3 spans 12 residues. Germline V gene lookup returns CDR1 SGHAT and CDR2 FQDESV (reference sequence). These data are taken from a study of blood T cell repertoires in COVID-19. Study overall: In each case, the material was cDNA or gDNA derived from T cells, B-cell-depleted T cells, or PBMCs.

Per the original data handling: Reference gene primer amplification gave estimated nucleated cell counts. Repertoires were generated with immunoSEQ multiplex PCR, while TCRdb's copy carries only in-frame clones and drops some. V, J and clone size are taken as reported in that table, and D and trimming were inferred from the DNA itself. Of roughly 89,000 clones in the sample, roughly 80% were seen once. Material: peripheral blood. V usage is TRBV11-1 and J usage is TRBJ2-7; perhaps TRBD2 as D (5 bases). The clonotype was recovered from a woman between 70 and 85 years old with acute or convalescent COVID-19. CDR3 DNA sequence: TGTGCCAGCGCGGGCAGTAGCTACGAGCAGTACTTC. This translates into CASAGSSYEQYF.